The T cell receptor beta chain under discussion was sequenced for a study of CD8+CD57+ T cells in acquired aplastic anemia (dated by TCRdb to 2017 to 2018). Regarding the complete study: A mean of about 3.2 ug of DNA, ranging from roughly 0.19 to 27.4 ug, was extracted from sorted CD4+ and CD8+ cells. CD8+CD57+ expansion was defined as a frequency above the mean frequency observed in healthy subjects.

A remark on this clonotype: Its cognate antigen has yet to be identified. No base quality values were provided; no much bigger clone lies one nucleotide off.

The germline V and J ends show losses of 3 bases and 2 bases respectively, and no gene match explains 5 bases of the junction. The CDR3 holds 17 amino acids from the cysteine to the phenylalanine. CDR3 DNA only is kept here, 51 bases in frame from base 1. The germline V gene encodes CDR1 SGDLS and CDR2 YYNGEE. Expansion of CD8+CD57+ cells had been shown by flow cytometry in the patients chosen for sequencing. Every patient had a diagnosis of severe acquired aplastic anemia based on International Study of Aplastic Anemia and Agranulocytosis and Camitta criteria. No therapy had been received by the patients at the time of blood sampling. The study deep-sequenced TCR repertoires of sorted CD4+ and CD8+ blood T cells from severe aplastic anemia patients and healthy subjects. Patients were enrolled in the USA under clinicaltrials.gov protocols 00001620, 01623167, 00001397, 00071045, 00081523 and 00961064. Ficoll-Paque density gradient centrifugation was used to isolate peripheral blood mononuclear cells. Before DNA extraction, CD4+ and CD8+ T cells were sorted with FACS or magnetic beads.

Results and caveats for the whole study, not just this receptor: Between patients and healthy controls, no significant difference in CD8+ Simpson's diversity was found (P=0.060). Around 28 CD8+ CDR3 sequences were found to be shared between patients and controls, but these sequences appeared to be highly expressed in patients and within the immunodominant clones of the patients.

Genomic DNA was used as template for profiling of TCR beta VDJ combinations and CDR3 sequences. TCR repertoire sequencing was run on an Illumina HiSeq 2000. In the paper's pipeline: TRBV/TRBJ rearrangement plots, CDR3 size and DJ length profiles, and Simpson's diversity index were used to assess repertoires. The most abundant DNA sequence in the deep sequencing data was defined as the immunodominant clone. CDR3 amino acid sequences were checked for sharing between subjects and were compared against published repertoires and the VDJdb database. TCRdb's own reprocessing of the public reads used fastp at Q25 and MiXCR and kept productive beta chains. Rows are unified per CDR3 protein, each entry keeping the most common DNA and genes. Clone size and V and J calls follow TCRdb, not the original study. The sample includes 75,000 to 80,000 distinct CDR3 sequences, with less than 85% observed a single time. Jointly, the top ten make up roughly 80% of the sample.

Material for sequencing was sorted CD4+, CD8+, or CD8+CD57+ T cells (not recorded which) from PBMCs. This TCR was sampled from a human donor with aplastic anemia. The V and J segments used are TRBV9 and TRBJ2-6, with 10 bases in between that match TRBD1. CDR3 reads: CASSGQGAQTGANVLTF. The DNA sequence reads TGTGCCAGCAGCGGACAGGGGGCGCAGACTGGGGCCAACGTCCTGACTTTC.